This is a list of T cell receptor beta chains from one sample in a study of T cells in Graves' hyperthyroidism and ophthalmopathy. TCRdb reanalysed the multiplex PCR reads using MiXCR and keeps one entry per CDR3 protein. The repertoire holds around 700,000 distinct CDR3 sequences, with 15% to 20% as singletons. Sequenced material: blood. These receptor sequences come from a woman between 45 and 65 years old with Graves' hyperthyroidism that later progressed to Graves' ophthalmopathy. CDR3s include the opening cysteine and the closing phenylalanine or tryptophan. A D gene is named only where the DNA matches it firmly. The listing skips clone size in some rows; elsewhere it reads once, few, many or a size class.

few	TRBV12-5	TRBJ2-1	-	TGTGCTAGTGGTTCCCCTCAGGGGGAGCAGTTCTTC	CASGSPQGEQFF
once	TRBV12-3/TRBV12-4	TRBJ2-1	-	TGTGCCGCCGACTCTCGGAGCTCCTACAATGAGCAGTTCTTC	CAADSRSSYNEQFF
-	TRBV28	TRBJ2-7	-	TGTGCCAGCAGTTCCCCGACAGGGAGGGCCTACGAGCAGTACTTC	CASSSPTGRAYEQYF
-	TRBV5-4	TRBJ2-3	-	TGTGCCAGCACCTCGAACACAGATACGCAGTATTTT	CASTSNTDTQYF
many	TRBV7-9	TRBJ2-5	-	TGTGCCAGCAGCTTATCGCTCGGAGGCCAGTACTTC	CASSLSLGGQYF
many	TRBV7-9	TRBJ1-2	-	TGTGCCAGCAGCTTAGCGCTCACAGGGAGCTATGGCTACACCTTC	CASSLALTGSYGYTF
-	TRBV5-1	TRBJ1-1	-	TGCGCCAGCAGCTTGGACCCCCTGGGGGCTGACACTGAAGCTTTCTTT	CASSLDPLGADTEAFF
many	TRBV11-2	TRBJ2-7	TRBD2	TGTGCCAGCAGCTTCCGACTAAACCGACTAGCGGGGGGGCCTGGAGCCCTCTACGAGCAGTACTTC	CASSFRLNRLAGGPGALYEQYF
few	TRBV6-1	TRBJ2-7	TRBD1	TGTGCCAGCAGTGAAGTACAGGGGAGTTACGAGCAGTACTTC	CASSEVQGSYEQYF
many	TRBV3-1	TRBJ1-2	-	TGTGCCAGCAGCCAAGATTCGAGGCCCCCTGGGCTACTAAACTATGGCTACACCTTC	CASSQDSRPPGLLNYGYTF
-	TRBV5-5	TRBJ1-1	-	TGTGCCAGCAGCTTGCAAACGGTGAACACTGAAGCTTTCTTT	CASSLQTVNTEAFF
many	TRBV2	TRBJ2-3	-	TGTGCCAGCAGTGCAGCAGGCCTCACAGATACGCAGTATTTT	CASSAAGLTDTQYF
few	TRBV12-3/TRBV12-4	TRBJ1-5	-	TGTGCCAGCAGTTTGTCCAGGTCCGATTATAGCAATCAGCCCCAGCATTTT	CASSLSRSDYSNQPQHF
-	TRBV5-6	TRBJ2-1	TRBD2	TGTGCCAGCAGCTTGTATTGGCGGGGGAGCTCCTACAATGAGCAGTTCTTC	CASSLYWRGSSYNEQFF
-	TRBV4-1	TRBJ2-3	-	TGCGCCAGCAGCCAAGATGCGGTTGTGGATACGCAGTATTTT	CASSQDAVVDTQYF
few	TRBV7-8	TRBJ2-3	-	TGTGCCAGCAGCGGCAAAATTGCTAGCACAGATACGCAGTATTTT	CASSGKIASTDTQYF
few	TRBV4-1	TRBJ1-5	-	TGCGCCAGCAGCATCCTCCAGGCCTCGGGTCAGCCCCAGCATTTT	CASSILQASGQPQHF
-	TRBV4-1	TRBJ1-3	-	TGCGCCAGCAGCGATAAAAACTCTGGAAACACCATATATTTT	CASSDKNSGNTIYF
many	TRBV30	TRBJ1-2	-	TGTGCGGTAGGGGGCTACACCTTC	CAVGGYTF
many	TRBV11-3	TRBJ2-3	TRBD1	TGTGCCAGCAGCCCCCGGACAGGGATCGGCACAGATACGCAGTATTTT	CASSPRTGIGTDTQYF
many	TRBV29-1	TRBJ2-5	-	TGCAGCGTTGAAATCGCAGCTAAGTGGGAGACCCAGTACTTC	CSVEIAAKWETQYF
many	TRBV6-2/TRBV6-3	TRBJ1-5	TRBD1	TGTGCCAGCAGCTCGGACAGGGGCCTGGATCAGCCCCAGCATTTT	CASSSDRGLDQPQHF
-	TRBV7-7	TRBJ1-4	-	TGTGCTAGCAGCCCCGACGGGGTACGCGAAAAACTGTTTTTT	CASSPDGVREKLFF
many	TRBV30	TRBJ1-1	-	TGTGCCTGGAGTGTACTAAGGGGTCGAACTGAAGCTTTCTTT	CAWSVLRGRTEAFF
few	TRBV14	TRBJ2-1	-	TGTGCCAGCAGCCAAGATCCAGAAAGCTCCTACAATGAGCAGTTCTTC	CASSQDPESSYNEQFF
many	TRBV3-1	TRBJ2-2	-	TGTGCCAGCAGCCAAGATTGGGTAGACACCGGGGAGCTGTTTTTT	CASSQDWVDTGELFF
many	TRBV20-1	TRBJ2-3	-	TGCAGTGCTTCGCCCCCCGGGCCAACGCAGTATTTT	CSASPPGPTQYF
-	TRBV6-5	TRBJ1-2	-	TGTGCCAGCAGTTACGTTGTCGGAGAGAACTATGGCTACACCTTC	CASSYVVGENYGYTF
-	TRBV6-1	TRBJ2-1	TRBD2	TGTGCCAGTAGGGCATCTACTAGCGGGGACTACAATGAGCAGTTCTTC	CASRASTSGDYNEQFF
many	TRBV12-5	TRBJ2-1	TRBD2	TGTGCTAGTGGTTTGTTGTCTAGCGGGGACAATGAGCAGTTCTTC	CASGLLSSGDNEQFF
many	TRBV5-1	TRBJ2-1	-	TGCGCCAGCAGCTTGGACAGCGAGCAGTTCTTC	CASSLDSEQFF
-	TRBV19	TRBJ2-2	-	TGTGCCAGTAGAGCGACCAGAAGGAACACCGGGGAGCTGTTTTTT	CASRATRRNTGELFF
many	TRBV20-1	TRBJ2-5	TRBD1	TGCAGTGCAGCCCGGACAGGATCAGAGACCCAGTACTTC	CSAARTGSETQYF
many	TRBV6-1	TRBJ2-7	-	TGTGCCAGCAGGGACAGCTTTGGCGAGCAGTACTTC	CASRDSFGEQYF
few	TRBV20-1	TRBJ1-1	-	TGCAGTGTCTCGGACCCATTGGACACTGAAGCTTTCTTT	CSVSDPLDTEAFF
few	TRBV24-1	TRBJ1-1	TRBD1	TGTGCCACCAGTGATGGCCCGGACAGGGAGTTTGAAGCTTTCTTT	CATSDGPDREFEAFF
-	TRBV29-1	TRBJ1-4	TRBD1	TGCAGCGTGGGACAGGCACCTAATGAAAAACTGTTTTTT	CSVGQAPNEKLFF
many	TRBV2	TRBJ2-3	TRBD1	TGTGCCAGCAGTCCCGGGACAGAGTCACCGGATACGCAGTATTTT	CASSPGTESPDTQYF
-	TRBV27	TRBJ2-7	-	TGTGCCAGCAGTCCAGGGGCACCCTACGAGCAGTACTTC	CASSPGAPYEQYF
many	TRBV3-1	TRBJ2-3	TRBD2	TGTGCCAGCAGCCTAGGACTAGCGGGGGACACAGATACGCAGTATTTT	CASSLGLAGDTDTQYF
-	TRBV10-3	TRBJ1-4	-	TGTGCCATCAGTGATAGCGGCAGCCTTGCAACTAATGAAAAACTGTTTTTT	CAISDSGSLATNEKLFF
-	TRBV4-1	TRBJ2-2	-	TGCGCCAGCAGCCACGGTATGAGGTGGAGGACCGGGGAGCTGTTTTTT	CASSHGMRWRTGELFF
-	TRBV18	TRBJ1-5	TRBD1	TGTGCCAGCTCACGACAGGGCCCCAATCAGCCCCAGCATTTT	CASSRQGPNQPQHF
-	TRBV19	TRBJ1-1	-	TGTGCCAGTAGTATAGTAACGACAGGTCGGACTGAAGCTTTCTTT	CASSIVTTGRTEAFF
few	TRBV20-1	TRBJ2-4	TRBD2	TGCAGTGCTAGTGGGAGGGTAGCCAAAAACATTCAGTACTTC	CSASGRVAKNIQYF
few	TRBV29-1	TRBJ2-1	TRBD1	TGCAGCGTTTCCGGGACAGTCTACAATGAGCAGTTCTTC	CSVSGTVYNEQFF
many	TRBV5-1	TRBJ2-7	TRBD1	TGCGCCAGCAGCTCCACCGGGACAGCAGGCGAGCAGTACTTC	CASSSTGTAGEQYF
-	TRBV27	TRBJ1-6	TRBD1	TGTGCCAGCAGTAGACAGGGGAACAATTCACCCCTCCACTTT	CASSRQGNNSPLHF